This TCR beta chain was identified in a study of OX40 agonist ivuxolimab in advanced cancers. Study as a whole: Having had anti-PD-1, anti-PD-L1 or anti-CTLA-4 therapy before was allowed, and approximately 40% had some. Study-wide results and caveats: More expanded clones were seen, on average, in CD8+ T cells than in CD4+.

CDR3 length equals 13 residues. CDR1 is SSHAT, CDR2 FNYEAQ, per germline (reference sequence). The assay was immunoSEQ multiplex PCR, and TCRdb's table has in-frame clones only and misses some. The sample includes over 45,000 clones, roughly four fifths seen only once; the top ten take more than 1.2%. A remark on this clone: Its matching antigen is unknown. A read error may account for a junction end that differs from germline.

The sequence came from an adult with an advanced solid tumor such as melanoma, head and neck, liver or kidney cancer. V and J are TRBV7-7 and TRBJ2-5, with a possible D match to TRBD1 (5 bases). The sample here was CD4+ or CD8+ T cells sorted from blood, taken in a trial of the OX40 agonist ivuxolimab. CDR3 sequence reads: CASSLRQQETQYF. The CDR3 DNA is TGTGCTAGCAGCTTAAGACAGCAAGAGACCCAGTACTTC.